Below, 31 T cell receptor beta chains from the same sample are listed, as sequenced in a study of a mutant IDH1 vaccine in newly diagnosed glioma. Stated time point: week 11, during vaccination. Each dose delivered 300 ug of mutant IDH1 20-mer peptide subcutaneously with imiquimod. Their antigen targets remain unknown. The table came from immunoSEQ multiplex PCR; TCRdb's copy has only in-frame clones and leaves some out. The repertoire consists of some 59,000 clones, with over 75% occurring once and the leading ten covering less than 2%. The material was PBMCs, obtained from a glioma patient whose treatment included an IDH1 peptide vaccine. The receptors come from a man aged 35 to 55 with glioma.

The rearrangement joins TRBV6-1 to TRBJ1-5, with 11 bases aligning to TRBD1. V shed 5 bases, J shed 6 bases, and the junction held 6 bases outside the gene matches. This CDR3 has 15 residues. CDR1 and CDR2 from the germline V gene are MNHNS and SASEGT. Here the CDR3 DNA reads TGTGCCAGCAGTTTAGGGACAGGGGGAAGTCAGCCCCAGCATTTT. Translating gives CASSLGTGGSQPQHF.

This chain links TRBV4-1 with TRBJ2-3; TRBD2 is a possible D gene (5 bases). From germline, CDR1 is MGHRA and CDR2 YSYEKL. The CDR3 spans 18 residues. V was cut by 3 bases and J by 3 bases, with 22 bases left in between. Here the CDR3 DNA reads TGCGCCAGCAGCCAGGCCCTAACCGGGGAGTATTGGACAGATACGCAGTATTTT. It yields the protein CASSQALTGEYWTDTQYF.

The chain couples TRBV7-9 to TRBJ1-1; the D is unclear. The germline CDR1 and CDR2 sequences are SEHNR and FQNEAQ (reference sequence). The CDR3 runs 14 residues. Trimming removed 3 bases from V and 4 bases from J, with 12 bases in between. CDR3 sequence (DNA): TGTGCCAGCAGCTTTGAGGGTAGAAGCACTGAAGCTTTCTTT. It translates to CASSFEGRSTEAFF.

CDR3 sequence: CASSLAGRLAVPYEQYV. In DNA, the CDR3 is TGCGCCAGCAGCTTGGCCGGGCGACTAGCGGTGCCCTACGAGCAGTACGTC. The chain links TRBV5-1 to TRBJ2-7; TRBD2 aligns across 9 bases. The CDR3 extends over 17 amino acids. Unmatched junction bases numbered 9, after V lost 0 bases and J lost 2 bases. Per the germline V gene, CDR1 is SGHRS and CDR2 is YFSETQ.

The CDR3 loop reads CASSPHVAVGNEQFF. The CDR3 DNA follows: TGTGCCAGCAGTCCCCATGTAGCGGTCGGGAATGAGCAGTTCTTC. The chain combines TRBV27 with TRBJ2-1; D is possibly TRBD2 (6 bases). This CDR3 has 15 residues. Per the germline V gene, CDR1 is MNHEY and CDR2 is SMNVEV (reference sequence). The V end lost 5 bases, the J end lost 7 bases, and 18 bases lay between the germline ends.

The J gene is TRBJ1-1, the V gene TRBV19, with unresolved D. This CDR3 has 13 amino acids. Germline-derived CDR1 and CDR2 are LNHDA and SQIVND (reference sequence). V dropped 4 bases and J dropped 8 bases, with 14 bases sitting between them. The DNA of the CDR3 is TGTGCCAGTAGTACCGAGGGCGGACTGGAAGCTTTCTTT. Translated: CASSTEGGLEAFF. The whole variable domain, remainder taken from reference TRBV19 and TRBJ1-1, is DGGITQSPKYLFRKEGQNVTLSCEQNLNHDAMYWYRQDPGQGLRLIYYSQIVNDFQKGDIAEGYSVSREKKESFPLTVTSAQKNPTAFYLCASSTEGGLEAFFGQGTRLTVV.

In the case of this clone: Distinct nucleotide sequences in the sample also encode this CDR3. V usage is TRBV5-1 and J usage is TRBJ1-1; D not resolved. The germline V gene encodes CDR1 SGHRS and CDR2 YFSETQ. Trimming took off 0 bases at V and 0 bases at J, with 3 bases between the two ends. The CDR3 length is 13 residues. CDR3 protein: CASSLGMNTEAFF. CDR3 nucleotide sequence: TGCGCCAGCAGCTTGGGGATGAACACTGAAGCTTTCTTT.

The V gene is TRBV28, the J gene TRBJ1-5; possibly TRBD1 for D (6 bases). CDR3 size: 15 residues. The V end lost 2 bases, the J end lost 5 bases, and 13 bases lay between the germline ends. The germline CDR1 and CDR2 sequences are MDHEN and SYDVKM. Here the CDR3 reads CASSLRGAGYQPQHF. CDR3 in DNA: TGTGCCAGCAGTTTACGGGGGGCTGGCTATCAGCCCCAGCATTTT. Supplemented by reference TRBV28 and TRBJ1-5, the full variable domain reads DVKVTQSSRYLVKRTGEKVFLECVQDMDHENMFWYRQDPGLGLRLIYFSYDVKMKEKGDIPEGYSVSREKKERFSLILESASTNQTSMYLCASSLRGAGYQPQHFGDGTRLSIL.

This chain uses TRBV29-1 with TRBJ1-1; no definite D call. The CDR3 runs to 11 residues. From germline, CDR1 is SQVTM and CDR2 ANQGSEA. The ends were cut back, 3 bases at V and 7 bases at J, with 9 bases in the middle. This chain's CDR3 is CSVEVRREAFF. The CDR3 DNA sequence: TGCAGCGTTGAGGTCAGGCGTGAAGCTTTCTTT.

The genes are TRBV18 and TRBJ2-7; TRBD2 aligns across 10 bases. Germline lookup yields CDR1 KGHSH and CDR2 LQKENI. The CDR3 consists of 14 residues. Losses at the gene ends were 4 bases for V and 3 bases for J; bases not matched to a gene: 3. The CDR3 nucleotides read TGTGCCAGCTCACGAGCTAGCGGGAGCTACGAGCAGTACTTC. Encoded protein: CASSRASGSYEQYF.

V and J are TRBV2 and TRBJ1-6; D ambiguous. V lost 6 bases and J 7 bases, leaving 10 bases between the germline ends. The CDR3 sequence is 13 residues long. The germline CDR1 and CDR2 sequences are SNHLY and FYNNEI. CDR3 in DNA: TGTGCCAGCAGGGCGGCATCAAATTCACCCCTCCACTTT. Protein product: CASRAASNSPLHF.

The rearrangement links TRBV2 to TRBJ1-5; no definite D call. Per the germline V gene, CDR1 is SNHLY and CDR2 is FYNNEI. Between the trimmed V and J ends, which lost 8 bases and 5 bases, there was a span of 16 bases. CDR3 size: 14 residues. CDR3 nucleotide sequence: TGTGCCAGCTCAAAGACCGGTGATTATCAGCCCCAGCATTTT. It encodes CASSKTGDYQPQHF.

This clone was detected only once. This chain connects TRBV21-1 to TRBJ1-5; the table's TRBD1 call for D was not verified on the DNA. TRBV21-1 is marked as a pseudogene. The CDR3 loop spans 14 amino acids. CDR3 sequence reads: CASSKEQGNQPQHF. CDR3 nucleotide sequence: TGTGCCAGCAGCAAAGAACAGGGAAATCAGCCCCAGCATTTT.

The gene calls are TRBV28 and TRBJ2-7; 8 nucleotides line up with TRBD1. The CDR3 length is 18 residues. CDR1 is MDHEN, CDR2 SYDVKM, per germline. The trim removed 3 bases at V and 2 bases at J, leaving 15 bases unmatched. The CDR3 region is CASSFLSPQGASTYEQYF. In nucleotides, the CDR3 is TGTGCCAGCAGTTTTCTTTCGCCCCAGGGGGCAAGCACCTACGAGCAGTACTTC.

The chain's CDR3 is CASSHTETLGTEAFF. In DNA form, the CDR3 reads TGCGCCAGCAGCCATACAGAAACCCTGGGCACTGAAGCTTTCTTT. This chain uses TRBV4-1 with TRBJ1-1, with unresolved D. CDR1 is MGHRA, CDR2 YSYEKL, per germline. CDR3 size: 15 residues. V was shortened by 3 bases and J by 4 bases, with 15 bases between the two germline ends.

The chain joins TRBV7-9 to TRBJ1-2; a possible D gene is TRBD1 (5 bases). V lost 2 bases and J 8 bases, leaving 15 bases between the germline ends. Germline loops: CDR1 SEHNR, CDR2 FQNEAQ (reference sequence). The CDR3 totals 14 residues. The CDR3 here is CASSLSGFGGGYTF. The CDR3 DNA is TGTGCCAGCAGCTTATCAGGGTTTGGAGGGGGCTACACCTTC.

V gene TRBV6-5 combines with J gene TRBJ1-2; TRBD1 aligns across 8 bases. The CDR3 totals 14 residues. The junction had 12 bases not matched to a gene; V was cut back by 8 bases and J by 7 bases. Germline V gene data show CDR1 as MNHEY and CDR2 as SVGAGI. CDR3 loop: CASRPPGGGGGYTF. The CDR3 DNA reads as TGTGCCAGCCGCCCCCCAGGGGGCGGCGGTGGCTACACCTTC.

The V call is TRBV6-5, the J call TRBJ1-1, with no clear D. The CDR3 extends over 13 amino acids. Germline V gene sequence: CDR1 MNHEY, CDR2 SVGAGI. V lost 2 bases and J 4 bases, leaving 8 bases between the germline ends. The CDR3 DNA is TGTGCCAGCAGTTACGCGGAGGGCACTGAAGCTTTCTTT. Residues: CASSYAEGTEAFF.

V is TRBV7-2 and J is TRBJ2-7, with D perhaps matching TRBD2 (5 bases). In germline, CDR1 is SGHTA, CDR2 FQGNSA. V was trimmed by 1 base and J by 6 bases, leaving 7 bases between them. CDR3 length: 12 residues. The CDR3: CASSLDRGEQYF. The DNA of the CDR3 is TGTGCCAGCAGCTTAGATCGGGGCGAGCAGTACTTC.

The CDR3 nucleotides read TGCGCCAGCAGCGGGAACAGCGAGCTTAATTCACCCCTCCACTTT. Translation: CASSGNSELNSPLHF. The chain has TRBV5-1 and TRBJ1-6; D is unclear. V was cut by 4 bases and J by 6 bases, with 14 bases left in between. Germline V CDR1 and CDR2: SGHRS, YFSETQ. The CDR3 sequence is 15 residues long.

This clone is categorized as medium-sized (0.01 to 0.1%). The chain is built from TRBV7-9 and TRBJ1-2, with 7 bases aligning to TRBD1. The germline V gene encodes CDR1 SEHNR and CDR2 FQNEAQ (reference sequence). The CDR3 length is 16 residues. The V and J ends lost 7 bases and 2 bases, in that order; junction bases with no gene match: 13. The CDR3 region has the DNA TGTGCCAGCACCAACCGAAGGCAGGGGGTAAACTATGGCTACACCTTC. This encodes CASTNRRQGVNYGYTF.

The chain uses TRBV14 and TRBJ2-7; the match to TRBD2 covers 7 bases. Germline CDR1 reads SGHDN; CDR2 reads FVKESK. The CDR3 runs to 15 residues. With V trimmed by 0 bases and J by 6 bases, 8 bases remained unmatched. CDR3 residues: CASSQEREGGPEQYF. The CDR3 coding sequence is TGTGCCAGCAGCCAAGAAAGGGAGGGAGGGCCCGAGCAGTACTTC.

The J gene is TRBJ1-5, the V gene TRBV6-1; D might be TRBD1 (5 bases). The CDR3 has 15 amino acids. Germline loops: CDR1 MNHNS, CDR2 SASEGT. With 6 bases removed from V and 0 bases from J, the gap between germline ends came to 12 bases. The CDR3 is CASRAGILSNQPQHF. CDR3 nucleotide sequence: TGTGCCAGCAGGGCAGGGATACTTAGCAATCAGCCCCAGCATTTT.

This clone is a singleton in its sample. V usage is TRBV7-2 and J usage is TRBJ2-3, with TRBD1 identical over 8 bases. The J segment lost 6 bases and the V segment lost 0 bases, leaving 5 bases of the junction unmatched. CDR1 and CDR2 from the germline V gene are SGHTA and FQGNSA. The CDR3 extends over 15 amino acids. This chain's CDR3 is CASSLAGQGTDTQYF. The CDR3 DNA reads as TGTGCCAGCAGCTTAGCTGGACAGGGTACTGATACGCAGTATTTT.

V is TRBV11-2 and J is TRBJ2-2; 11 bases align to TRBD2. J was trimmed by 1 base and V by 4 bases; bases with no gene match: 2. The CDR3 consists of 16 residues. The germline V gene has CDR1 SGHAT and CDR2 FQNNGV. This CDR3 is CASSSGLAENTGELFF. CDR3 nucleotides: TGTGCCAGCAGCTCGGGACTAGCGGAGAACACCGGGGAGCTGTTTTTT. The variable domain in full, with the rest retrieved from reference TRBV11-2 and TRBJ2-2, is EAGVAQSPRYKIIEKRQSVAFWCNPISGHATLYWYQQILGQGPKLLIQFQNNGVVDDSQLPKDRFSAERLKGVDSTLKIQPAKLEDSAVYLCASSSGLAENTGELFFGEGSRLTVL.

V and J are TRBV19 and TRBJ2-7, with 9 bases fitting TRBD1. Losses at the gene ends were 7 bases for V and 3 bases for J; bases not matched to a gene: 4. Germline loops: CDR1 LNHDA, CDR2 SQIVND (reference sequence). The CDR3 totals 13 residues. The CDR3 DNA is TGTGCCAGTAAGGGACAGGGCCGCTACGAGCAGTACTTC. This codes for CASKGQGRYEQYF.

The chain carries TRBV15 and TRBJ2-1; TRBD1 agrees at 7 bases. CDR3 length equals 13 residues. V shed 4 bases, J shed 15 bases, and the junction held 12 bases outside the gene matches. Germline-derived CDR1 and CDR2 are LNHNV and YYDKDF (reference sequence). The CDR3 spells CATSIDQRGRRFF. The CDR3 coding sequence is TGTGCCACCAGCATCGATCAGAGGGGGCGACGGTTCTTC. Using reference TRBV15 and TRBJ2-1 for the parts outside the CDR3, the full variable domain is DAMVIQNPRYQVTQFGKPVTLSCSQTLNHNVMYWYQQKSSQAPKLLFHYYDKDFNNEADTPDNFQSRRPNTSFCFLDIRSPGLGDTAMYLCATSIDQRGRRFFGPGTRLTVL.

The V gene is TRBV9, the J gene TRBJ1-2; 9 nucleotides line up with TRBD1. V dropped 4 bases and J dropped 4; count of bases not matched to a gene: 5. CDR3 size: 14 residues. Germline V CDR1 and CDR2: SGDLS, YYNGEE. In DNA, the CDR3 is TGTGCCAGCAGCCGGGACAGGGTAGCCTATGGCTACACCTTC. As protein: CASSRDRVAYGYTF.

V usage is TRBV11-3 and J usage is TRBJ2-7; no clear D gene. This CDR3 region has 12 residues. V lost 5 bases, J lost 5 bases, and 10 bases lay in between. Germline V gives CDR1 SGHNT, CDR2 YENEEA. The CDR3 DNA is TGTGCCAGCAGCCTCGGACGAAACGAGCAGTACTTC. This encodes CASSLGRNEQYF.

The rearrangement links TRBV15 to TRBJ2-7; the D call may be TRBD1 or TRBD2 (5 bases each). This CDR3 contains 15 residues. Trimming left V 3 bases short and J 6 bases short, with 18 bases between. Germline V lookup: CDR1 LNHNV, CDR2 YYDKDF (reference sequence). The chain's CDR3 is CATSRGRGRLSEQYV. For the CDR3, the DNA is TGTGCCACCAGCAGGGGCCGGGGCCGGCTCTCCGAGCAGTACGTC.

As regards this clone: One end of the junction varies from germline; a read error may be responsible. V is TRBV7-7 and J is TRBJ2-2, with 11 bases identical to TRBD2. This CDR3 contains 17 residues. Germline CDR1 is SSHAT and CDR2 is FNYEAQ (reference sequence). The CDR3 region is CASSPATSGSGTGELFF. The CDR3 DNA reads as TGTGCTAGCAGCCCGGCCACTAGCGGGAGTGGCACCGGGGAGCTGTTTTTT. Full variable domain (rest looked up from reference TRBV7-7 and TRBJ2-2): GAGVSQSPRYKVTKRGQDVTLRCDPISSHATLYWYQQALGQGPEFLTYFNYEAQPDKSGLPSDRFSAERPEGSISTLTIQRTEQRDSAMYRCASSPATSGSGTGELFFGEGSRLTVL.